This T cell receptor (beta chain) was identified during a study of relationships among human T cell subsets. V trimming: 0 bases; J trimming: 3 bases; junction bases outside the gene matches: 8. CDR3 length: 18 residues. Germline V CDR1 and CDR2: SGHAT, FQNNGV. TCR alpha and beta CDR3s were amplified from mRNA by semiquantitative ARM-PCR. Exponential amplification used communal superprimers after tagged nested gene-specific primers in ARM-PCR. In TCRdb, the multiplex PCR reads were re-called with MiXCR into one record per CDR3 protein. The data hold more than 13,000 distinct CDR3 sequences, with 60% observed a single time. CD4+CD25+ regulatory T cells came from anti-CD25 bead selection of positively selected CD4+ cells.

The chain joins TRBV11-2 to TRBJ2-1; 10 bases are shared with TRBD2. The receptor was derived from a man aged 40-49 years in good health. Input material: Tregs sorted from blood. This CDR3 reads CASSLEVASGSIYNEQFF. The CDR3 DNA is TGTGCCAGCAGCTTAGAAGTCGCTAGCGGGAGTATCTACAATGAGCAGTTCTTC.